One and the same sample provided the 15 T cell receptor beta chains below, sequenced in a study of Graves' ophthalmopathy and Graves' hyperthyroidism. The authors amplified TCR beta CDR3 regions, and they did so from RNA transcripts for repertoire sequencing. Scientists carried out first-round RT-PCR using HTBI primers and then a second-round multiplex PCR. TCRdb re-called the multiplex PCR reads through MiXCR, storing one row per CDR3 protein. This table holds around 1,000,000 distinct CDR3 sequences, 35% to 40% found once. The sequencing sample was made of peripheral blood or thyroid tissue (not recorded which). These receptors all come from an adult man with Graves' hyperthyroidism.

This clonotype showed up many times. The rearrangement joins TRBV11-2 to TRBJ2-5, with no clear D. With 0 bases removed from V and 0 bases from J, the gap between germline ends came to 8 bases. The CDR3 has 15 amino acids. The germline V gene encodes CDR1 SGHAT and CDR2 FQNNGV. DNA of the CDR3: TGTGCCAGCAGCTTAGATTGGTCAGACCAAGAGACCCAGTACTTC. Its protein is CASSLDWSDQETQYF. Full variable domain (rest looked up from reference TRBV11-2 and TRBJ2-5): EAGVAQSPRYKIIEKRQSVAFWCNPISGHATLYWYQQILGQGPKLLIQFQNNGVVDDSQLPKDRFSAERLKGVDSTLKIQPAKLEDSAVYLCASSLDWSDQETQYFGPGTRLLVL.

The chain's CDR3 is CASRGDRVNYGYTF. In nucleotides, the CDR3 is TGTGCCAGCAGGGGTGACAGAGTCAACTATGGCTACACCTTC. The V call is TRBV2, the J call TRBJ1-2; possible D gene TRBD1, 5 bases. CDR3 length equals 14 residues. Germline V CDR1 and CDR2: SNHLY, FYNNEI. Trimming pared 6 bases from V and 2 bases from J, leaving 13 bases between.

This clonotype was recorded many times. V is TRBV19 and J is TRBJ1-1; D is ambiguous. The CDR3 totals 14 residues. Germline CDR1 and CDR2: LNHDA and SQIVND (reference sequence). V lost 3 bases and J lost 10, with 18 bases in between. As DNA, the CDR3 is TGTGCCAGTAGTATCAACGACGTAACCTGGGGAGCTTTCTTT. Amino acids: CASSINDVTWGAFF. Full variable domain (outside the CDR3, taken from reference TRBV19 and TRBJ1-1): DGGITQSPKYLFRKEGQNVTLSCEQNLNHDAMYWYRQDPGQGLRLIYYSQIVNDFQKGDIAEGYSVSREKKESFPLTVTSAQKNPTAFYLCASSINDVTWGAFFGQGTRLTVV.

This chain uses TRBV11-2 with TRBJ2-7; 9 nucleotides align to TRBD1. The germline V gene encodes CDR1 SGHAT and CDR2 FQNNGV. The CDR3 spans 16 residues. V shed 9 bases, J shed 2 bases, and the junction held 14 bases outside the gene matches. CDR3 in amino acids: CASSDIPRDRAYEQYF. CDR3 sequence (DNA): TGTGCCAGTAGCGACATACCACGGGACAGGGCCTACGAGCAGTACTTC.

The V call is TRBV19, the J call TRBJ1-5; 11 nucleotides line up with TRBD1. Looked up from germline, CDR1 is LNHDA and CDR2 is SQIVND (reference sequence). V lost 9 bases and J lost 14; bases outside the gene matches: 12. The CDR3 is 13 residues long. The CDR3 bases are TGTGCCAGCGGGACAGGGGGGGCGTACAATGAGCATTTT. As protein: CASGTGGAYNEHF.

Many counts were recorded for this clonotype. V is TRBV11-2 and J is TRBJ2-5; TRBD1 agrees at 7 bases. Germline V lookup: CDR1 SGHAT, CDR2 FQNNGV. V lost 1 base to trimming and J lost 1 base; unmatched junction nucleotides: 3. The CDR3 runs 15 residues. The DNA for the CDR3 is TGTGCCAGCAGCTTAGGGGACAGAATCCAAGAGACCCAGTACTTC. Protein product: CASSLGDRIQETQYF.

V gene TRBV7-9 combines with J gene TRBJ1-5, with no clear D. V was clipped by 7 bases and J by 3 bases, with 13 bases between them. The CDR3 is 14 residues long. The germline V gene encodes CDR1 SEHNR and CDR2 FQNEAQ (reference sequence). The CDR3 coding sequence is TGTGCCAGCACCCCGGACGGATTCAATCAGCCCCAGCATTTT. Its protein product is CASTPDGFNQPQHF.

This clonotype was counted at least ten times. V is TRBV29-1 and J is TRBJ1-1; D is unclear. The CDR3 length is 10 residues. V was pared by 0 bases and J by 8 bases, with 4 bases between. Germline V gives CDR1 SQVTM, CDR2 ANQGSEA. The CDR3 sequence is CSVEEGEAFF. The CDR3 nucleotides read TGCAGCGTTGAAGAAGGAGAAGCTTTCTTT.

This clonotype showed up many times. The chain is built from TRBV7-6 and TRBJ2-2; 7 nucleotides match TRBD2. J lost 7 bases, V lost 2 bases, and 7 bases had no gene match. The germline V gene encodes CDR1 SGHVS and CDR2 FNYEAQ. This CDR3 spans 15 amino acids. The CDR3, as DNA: TGTGCCAGCAGCTTAAACGCGGGAGTGGGCGGGGAGCTGTTTTTT. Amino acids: CASSLNAGVGGELFF.

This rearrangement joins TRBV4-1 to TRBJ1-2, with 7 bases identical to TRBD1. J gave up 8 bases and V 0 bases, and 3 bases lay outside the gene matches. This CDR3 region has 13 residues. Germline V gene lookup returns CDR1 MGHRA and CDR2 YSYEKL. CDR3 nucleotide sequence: TGCGCCAGCAGCCAAGAGAGGGGGCTAGGCTACACCTTC. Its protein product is CASSQERGLGYTF.

Here the CDR3 reads CSVTRTGDEQYF. DNA of the CDR3: TGCAGCGTGACCCGGACAGGGGACGAGCAGTACTTC. The chain uses TRBV29-1 and TRBJ2-7; 9 bases match TRBD1. Germline loops: CDR1 SQVTM, CDR2 ANQGSEA. This CDR3 has 12 amino acids. V was pared by 6 bases and J by 5 bases, with 5 bases of the junction left unmatched.

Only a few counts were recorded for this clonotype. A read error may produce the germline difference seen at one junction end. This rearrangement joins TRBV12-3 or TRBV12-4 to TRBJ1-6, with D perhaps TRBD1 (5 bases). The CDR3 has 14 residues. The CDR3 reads CASSLAGGSSPLHF. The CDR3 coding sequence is TGTGCCAGCAGCTTAGCTGGGGGTAGTTCACCCCTCCACTTT.

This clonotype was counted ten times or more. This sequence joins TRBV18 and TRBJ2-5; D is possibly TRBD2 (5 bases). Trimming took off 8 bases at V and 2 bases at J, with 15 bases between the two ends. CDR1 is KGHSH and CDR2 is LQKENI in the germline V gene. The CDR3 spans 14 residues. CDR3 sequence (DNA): TGTGCCAGCAGTCCCCGGGATATACAAGAGACCCAGTACTTC. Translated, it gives CASSPRDIQETQYF.

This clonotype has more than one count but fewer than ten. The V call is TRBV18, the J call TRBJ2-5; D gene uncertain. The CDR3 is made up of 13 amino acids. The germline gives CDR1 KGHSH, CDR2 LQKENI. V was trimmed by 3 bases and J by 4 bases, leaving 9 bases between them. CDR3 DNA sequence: TGTGCCAGCTCACCCATTGAAGGAGAGACCCAGTACTTC. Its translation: CASSPIEGETQYF.

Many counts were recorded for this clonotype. The CDR3 protein is CASSVGGHSNQPQHF. The CDR3 bases are TGTGCCAGCAGCGTAGGGGGGCATAGCAATCAGCCCCAGCATTTT. V is TRBV9 and J is TRBJ1-5, with TRBD1 as a possible D gene (6 bases). Per the germline V gene, CDR1 is SGDLS and CDR2 is YYNGEE. CDR3 length: 15 residues. The ends were cut back, 0 bases at V and 0 bases at J, with 7 bases in the middle. Based on the CDR3 plus reference TRBV9 and TRBJ1-5, the full variable domain is DSGVTQTPKHLITATGQRVTLRCSPRSGDLSVYWYQQSLDQGLQFLIQYYNGEERAKGNILERFSAQQFPDLHSELNLSSLELGDSALYFCASSVGGHSNQPQHFGDGTRLSIL.